This TCR beta chain appears in the sequencing data of a study of CD8 T cells in ankylosing spondylitis. General study findings and limits: In the blood and synovial fluid of reactive arthritis, some motif variants had been previously reported. Within matched ankylosing spondylitis synovial fluid, disease-linked clones were reportedly significantly enriched. A TCR beta motif made of fewer than ten highly homologous variants seemed typical of ankylosing spondylitis blood.

TCRdb re-called the 5' RACE reads with MiXCR, one entry per CDR3 protein. The top ten hold around 17% of the sample, which has roughly 370,000 distinct CDR3 sequences, 20% to 25% seen once. Germline V gene data show CDR1 as SEHNR and CDR2 as FQNEAQ (reference sequence). The CDR3 length is 15 residues. Trimming left V 2 bases short and J 1 base short, with 8 bases between. Turning to this clonotype: The antigen remains unidentified.

The TCR originated in a male donor with ankylosing spondylitis. The rearrangement joins TRBV7-9 to TRBJ2-2, with a possible D match to TRBD2 (5 bases). The sample comprised blood, either unsorted or a sorted T cell fraction (not recorded which). CDR3 sequence reads: CASSLTSLNTGELFF. CDR3 bases: TGTGCCAGCAGCTTAACTAGTCTGAACACCGGGGAGCTGTTTTTT.